These T cell receptor beta chains were read from a single sample in a study of OX40 agonist ivuxolimab in advanced cancers. Data came from immunoSEQ multiplex PCR; TCRdb stores just in-frame clones and leaves some out. The sample holds 20,000 to 30,000 clones; roughly 90% are singletons and the top ten take 15% to 20%. The sequencing here drew on CD4+ or CD8+ T cells sorted from blood, taken in a trial of the OX40 agonist ivuxolimab. These receptors originate from an adult with an advanced solid tumor such as melanoma, head and neck, liver or kidney cancer. CDR3s include the opening cysteine and the closing phenylalanine or tryptophan. D genes are given only for firm matches. Expanded clones are given a class, and other clones once, few, many or no size at all.

TRBV28	-	-	TRBJ2-7	TGTGCCAGCAGTTTTCCCTCATATACCCCGACAGATTACGAGCAGTACTTC	CASSFPSYTPTDYEQYF
TRBV11-3	-	-	TRBJ2-7	TGTGCCAGCAGCCCGTCGGGGAGCTCCTACGAGCAGTACTTC	CASSPSGSSYEQYF
TRBV5-6	-	-	TRBJ2-5	TGTGCCAGCAGCTTGTCAGGGATATTAGAGACCCAGTACTTC	CASSLSGILETQYF
TRBV6-1	TRBD1	-	TRBJ2-7	TGTGCCAGCAGTTTGGGACAGGGAGAAGGCGAGCAGTACTTC	CASSLGQGEGEQYF
TRBV7-8	-	large	TRBJ2-3	TGTGCCAGCAGCTTCGGGACAACTCCTAGCACAGATACGCAGTATTTT	CASSFGTTPSTDTQYF
TRBV4-1	-	-	TRBJ1-1	TGCGCCAGCAGCCCTACCGGGCTGAACACTGAAGCTTTCTTT	CASSPTGLNTEAFF
TRBV5-5	-	once	TRBJ2-3	TGTGCCAGCAGACTGACTATCAGATCTAGCACAGATACGCAGTATTTT	CASRLTIRSSTDTQYF
TRBV19	TRBD1	-	TRBJ2-1	TGTGCCAGTAATCAGGGGGCGGCGGGGAAACAGGAGCAGTTCTTC	CASNQGAAGKQEQFF
TRBV5-4	-	-	TRBJ2-1	TGTGCCAGCAGCTTGGGGGATGGGCCCTACAATGAGCAGTTCTTC	CASSLGDGPYNEQFF
TRBV10-3	-	-	TRBJ2-7	TGTGCCATCCAGGGAAAGCTAGTCGACGAGCAGTACTTC	CAIQGKLVDEQYF
TRBV19	-	once	TRBJ2-2	TGTGCCAGTATGGCGAACACCGGGGAGCTGTTTTTT	CASMANTGELFF
TRBV2	-	-	TRBJ1-1	TGTGCCAGCACCGGGCAGGGGAACACTGAAGCTTTCTTT	CASTGQGNTEAFF
TRBV28	-	-	TRBJ2-7	TGTGCCAGCAGTTTCGATAACGAGCAGTACTTC	CASSFDNEQYF
TRBV5-1	TRBD1	-	TRBJ2-3	TGCGCCAGCAGCCCCCGACAGGGGGGCACAGATACGCAGTATTTT	CASSPRQGGTDTQYF
TRBV27	-	-	TRBJ2-1	TGTGCCAGCAGTTTAGGGGGAAGCTCCTACAATGAGCAGTTCTTC	CASSLGGSSYNEQFF
TRBV9	-	-	TRBJ2-5	TGTGCCAGCAGCGCCTGGGGGGGGCGCGAGACCCAGTACTTC	CASSAWGGRETQYF
TRBV11-2	TRBD2	once	TRBJ2-3	TGTGCCAGCAGCTCCCTAGGCGTGCGGGAGGGAGTAACAGATACGCAGTATTTT	CASSSLGVREGVTDTQYF
TRBV4-3	-	-	TRBJ1-1	TGCGCCAGCAGCCAAGATAGTTTGTTGAACACTGAAGCTTTCTTT	CASSQDSLLNTEAFF
TRBV20-1	-	once	TRBJ1-1	TGCAGTGAAGGCATGAACACTGAAGCTTTCTTT	CSEGMNTEAFF
TRBV5-6	TRBD1	-	TRBJ2-7	TGTGCCAGCAGCCCCGGGACAGCCCATTGGGAGCAGTACTTC	CASSPGTAHWEQYF
TRBV29-1	TRBD1	once	TRBJ2-2	TGCAGCGTCGGACAGGGGGCCCTGAACACCGGGGAGCTGTTTTTT	CSVGQGALNTGELFF
TRBV11-2	-	-	TRBJ2-5	TGTGCCAGCAGCCCATCTGAGGCATTAGTGGAGACCCAGTACTTC	CASSPSEALVETQYF
TRBV27	-	-	TRBJ2-2	TGTGCCAGCAGTTGGGCTAGCATGAACACCGGGGAGCTGTTTTTT	CASSWASMNTGELFF
TRBV27	-	-	TRBJ1-2	TGTGCCAGCAGTCAGGGGTTTGGCTATGGCTACACCTTC	CASSQGFGYGYTF
TRBV11-2	-	-	TRBJ2-3	TGTGCCAGCAGCTGGGCAGACCCAGATACGCAGTATTTT	CASSWADPDTQYF
TRBV29-1	-	-	TRBJ2-5	TGCAGCGTTCCCGGGCTCCACCAAGAGACCCAGTACTTC	CSVPGLHQETQYF
TRBV2	-	-	TRBJ2-7	TGTGCCAGCAGCTCCTACGAGCAGTACTTC	CASSSYEQYF
TRBV27	TRBD2	-	TRBJ2-5	TGTGCCAGCACTTTAGCGGGGGGCCCCCAAGAGACCCAGTACTTC	CASTLAGGPQETQYF
TRBV5-4	-	-	TRBJ2-1	TGTGCCAGCAGCCAGGGTAGCTCCTACAATGAGCAGTTCTTC	CASSQGSSYNEQFF
TRBV19	-	-	TRBJ2-7	TGTGCCAGTAGTATTTCGCCGACAGTTAGTAATTACGAGCAGTACTTC	CASSISPTVSNYEQYF
TRBV7-9	TRBD1	few	TRBJ2-2	TGTGCCAGCAGCTGGGACAGGAACACCGGGGAGCTGTTTTTT	CASSWDRNTGELFF
TRBV7-3	-	-	TRBJ2-3	TGTGCCAGCAGCCTCTCTGATACGCAGTATTTT	CASSLSDTQYF
TRBV27	TRBD1	-	TRBJ2-7	TGTGCCAGCAGTTGGGGACAGGGGGCTGGCGAGCAGTACTTC	CASSWGQGAGEQYF
TRBV19	-	-	TRBJ2-1	TGTGCCAGTAGTCCCGAACCTAGCTGGCATGAGCAGTTCTTC	CASSPEPSWHEQFF
TRBV13	TRBD2	-	TRBJ2-3	TGTGCCAGCAGCTTAGCACTAGCGGGGGAGTCAAAGTATTTT	CASSLALAGESKYF
TRBV7-9	-	-	TRBJ1-1	TGTGCCAGCAGCCCGCGATCCACCCGAGGAGCTGAAGCTTTCTTT	CASSPRSTRGAEAFF
TRBV9	-	-	TRBJ2-2	TGTGCCAGCAGCCTCGGAAGGGGGAGAAACACCGGGGAGCTGTTTTTT	CASSLGRGRNTGELFF
TRBV13	-	-	TRBJ2-7	TGTGCCAGCAGCTTCCAATACGAGCAGTACTTC	CASSFQYEQYF
TRBV2	TRBD2	-	TRBJ2-7	TGTGCCAGCAGTGAAGCGACGCCTAGCGGCACCTACGAGCAGTACTTC	CASSEATPSGTYEQYF
TRBV7-9	-	few	TRBJ2-1	TGTGCCAGCAGCTTAGATTTCCCGCTAAGCTCCTACAATGAGCAGTTCTTC	CASSLDFPLSSYNEQFF
TRBV20-1	-	-	TRBJ1-1	TGCAGTGAACGCAGGGGCACTGAAGCTTTCTTT	CSERRGTEAFF
TRBV7-9	-	-	TRBJ2-1	TGTGCCAGCATGAGCAGCTCCTACAATGAGCAGTTCTTC	CASMSSSYNEQFF
TRBV7-9	TRBD2	-	TRBJ2-7	TGTGCCAGCAGCTTAGTTTTAGCGGGGGTCCTCGAGCAGTACTTC	CASSLVLAGVLEQYF